Listed here are 27 T cell receptor beta chains from one sample, sequenced in a study of blood T cell repertoires in COVID-19 (dated by TCRdb to 2018 to 2021). The method behind the library was the immunoSEQ multiplex PCR assay. TCRdb carries this immuneACCESS record with in-frame sequences only. Its versions omit some clonotypes, under half of them owing to an unresolved V gene in the studies checked, with the rest unexplained. Across this sample there are about 480,000 clones, with approximately 88% seen only once. Of the sample, less than 2% is held by the ten largest clones. What was sequenced was PBMCs or T cells enriched from blood (not recorded which). The receptors stem from a middle-aged woman who had recovered from COVID-19.

The CDR3 region has the DNA TGTGCCAGCAGCGAAGAAGCAAACAGGGATTCACCCCTCCACTTT. Protein sequence: CASSEEANRDSPLHF. The chain combines TRBV9 with TRBJ1-6, with D tentatively TRBD1 (6 bases). The CDR3 totals 15 residues. CDR1 and CDR2 (germline): SGDLS, YYNGEE. The germline V and J ends were trimmed by 3 bases and 8 bases, with 15 bases remaining between them.

The CDR3 DNA reads as TGTGCCACCCGAACTGGGGGACTCGGAAAGCCCCAGCATTTT. Amino acid sequence: CATRTGGLGKPQHF. The rearrangement links TRBV19 to TRBJ1-5; the D gene is possibly TRBD1 (5 bases). V lost 10 bases to trimming and J lost 8 bases, with 21 bases between them. The CDR3 has 14 residues. Germline V gives CDR1 LNHDA, CDR2 SQIVND (reference sequence).

This sequence joins TRBV19 and TRBJ1-3, with D perhaps TRBD1 (5 bases). Germline V gene lookup returns CDR1 LNHDA and CDR2 SQIVND (reference sequence). The CDR3 length is 16 residues. V shed 5 bases and J shed 2 bases, with 16 bases lying between them. CDR3 protein: CASSARPQVAGNTIYF. As DNA, the CDR3 is TGTGCCAGTAGTGCTCGACCACAGGTAGCTGGAAACACCATATATTTT. Full variable domain (rest looked up from reference TRBV19 and TRBJ1-3): DGGITQSPKYLFRKEGQNVTLSCEQNLNHDAMYWYRQDPGQGLRLIYYSQIVNDFQKGDIAEGYSVSREKKESFPLTVTSAQKNPTAFYLCASSARPQVAGNTIYFGEGSWLTVV.

The chain uses TRBV25-1 and TRBJ2-3, with 14 bases aligning to TRBD2. The CDR3 extends over 17 amino acids. The germline gives CDR1 MGHDK, CDR2 SYGVNS. Trimming removed 1 base from V and 5 bases from J; junction bases left unmatched: 5. The chain's CDR3 is CASSEWGTSGGEDTQYF. CDR3 in DNA: TGTGCCAGCAGTGAATGGGGGACTAGCGGGGGTGAAGATACGCAGTATTTT.

The chain links TRBV7-9 to TRBJ1-2, with D possibly TRBD1 on 5 matching bases. V gave up 5 bases and J gave up 1 base, with 11 bases separating them. The V gene's germline CDR1 is SEHNR and CDR2 FQNEAQ (reference sequence). The CDR3 runs to 14 residues. The CDR3 is CASSPLTDNYGYTF. In DNA form, the CDR3 reads TGTGCCAGCAGCCCCCTGACAGATAACTATGGCTACACCTTC.

The chain carries TRBV6-2 or TRBV6-3 and TRBJ1-5; 9 bases are shared with TRBD1. The CDR3 consists of 15 residues. Germline lookup yields CDR1 MNHEY and CDR2 SVGEGT. V lost 6 bases, J lost 7 bases, and 10 bases stayed unmatched. CDR3 protein: CASSSGTGWNQPQHF. CDR3 in DNA: TGTGCCAGCAGCTCAGGGACAGGGTGGAACCAGCCCCAGCATTTT.

The chain couples TRBV2 to TRBJ1-5, with 7 positions matching TRBD1. Per germline, CDR1 SNHLY and CDR2 FYNNEI. The CDR3 consists of 15 residues. J gave up 0 bases and V 6 bases, and 5 bases lay outside the gene matches. The CDR3 bases are TGTGCCAGCAGCCTGACAGGGTTTAGCAATCAGCCCCAGCATTTT. It yields the protein CASSLTGFSNQPQHF.

J is TRBJ1-4 and V is TRBV5-1, with a weak D call TRBD1 (5 bases). The length of the CDR3 is 16 residues. Germline-derived CDR1 and CDR2 are SGHRS and YFSETQ. Between the trimmed V and J ends, which lost 4 bases and 0 bases, there was a span of 13 bases. CDR3 sequence: CASSLDRVATNEKLFF. CDR3 bases: TGCGCCAGCAGCCTCGACAGAGTTGCAACTAATGAAAAACTGTTTTTT.

The genes are TRBV21-1 and TRBJ1-1; the table assigns TRBD1, which was not confirmed against the DNA. TRBV21-1 is designated a pseudogene. CDR3 length: 12 residues. The CDR3 DNA reads as TGTGCCAGCGGATCTCAGGGGGTATTAGCTTTCTTT. This sequence encodes CASGSQGVLAFF.

The genes are TRBV11-2 and TRBJ2-1; 11 nucleotides match TRBD2. CDR3 length: 19 residues. CDR1 SGHAT and CDR2 FQNNGV come from the germline V gene. Trimming took 1 base from V and 8 from J; bases not matched to a gene: 16. CDR3 sequence (DNA): TGTGCCAGCAGCTTAGTATACGTGTCTAGCGGGAGGATCGGGGATGAGCAGTTCTTC. Its translation is CASSLVYVSSGRIGDEQFF. The full variable domain, its missing parts supplied by reference TRBV11-2 and TRBJ2-1, is EAGVAQSPRYKIIEKRQSVAFWCNPISGHATLYWYQQILGQGPKLLIQFQNNGVVDDSQLPKDRFSAERLKGVDSTLKIQPAKLEDSAVYLCASSLVYVSSGRIGDEQFFGPGTRLTVL.

This clone has only a few counts. V and J are TRBV3-1 (or the pseudogene TRBV3-2) and TRBJ2-1, with D maybe TRBD2 (5 bases). Per the germline V gene, CDR1 is LGHDT and CDR2 is YNNKEL (reference sequence). The CDR3 covers 16 residues. Between the trimmed V and J ends, which lost 3 bases and 7 bases, there was a span of 19 bases. The chain's CDR3 is CASSQQLGGRYNEQFF. The CDR3 coding sequence is TGTGCCAGCAGCCAGCAACTAGGCGGAAGATATAATGAGCAGTTCTTC.

The chain couples TRBV24-1 to TRBJ2-2, with TRBD2 identical over 9 bases. The V gene end was trimmed by 4 bases and the J gene end by 2 bases; junction bases not matched to a gene: 4. This CDR3 spans 16 amino acids. Germline lookup yields CDR1 KGHDR and CDR2 SFDVKD. The CDR3 region has the DNA TGTGCCACCAGTGAGACTAGCGGAATTAACACCGGGGAGCTGTTTTTT. Its translation is CATSETSGINTGELFF.

The rearrangement joins TRBV15 to TRBJ2-1, with 8 bases lining up with TRBD2. V shed 0 bases and J 4 bases; nucleotides not matched to a gene: 2. CDR1 is LNHNV and CDR2 is YYDKDF in the germline V gene (reference sequence). There are 15 residues in the CDR3. In DNA form, the CDR3 reads TGTGCCACCAGCAGAGACAGCGGGAGTTACAATGAGCAGTTCTTC. It encodes CATSRDSGSYNEQFF.

The genes are TRBV19 and TRBJ1-2; 7 positions agree with TRBD1. J was trimmed by 2 bases and V by 3 bases; bases with no gene match: 6. CDR1 and CDR2 (germline): LNHDA, SQIVND (reference sequence). There are 15 residues in the CDR3. Written as DNA, the CDR3 is TGTGCCAGTAGTATCCCGGGACAGCTAAACTATGGCTACACCTTC. Translation gives CASSIPGQLNYGYTF.

The chain joins TRBV5-5 to TRBJ1-5; TRBD1 might be the D (6 bases). Germline values: CDR1 SGHKS, CDR2 YYEKEE (reference sequence). V lost 4 bases, J lost 6 bases, and 11 bases lay in between. CDR3 length: 13 amino acids. The CDR3 nucleotides are TGTGCCAGCAGCCCCGGGGGGGCTCAGCCCCAGCATTTT. It translates to CASSPGGAQPQHF.

The chain links TRBV11-3 to TRBJ2-1; 8 positions match TRBD1. The CDR3 length is 19 residues. Trimming took 4 bases from V and 1 from J; bases not matched to a gene: 15. CDR1 is SGHNT, CDR2 YENEEA, per germline. The CDR3 sequence: CASSSPSMTGDYSYNEQFF. Written as DNA, the CDR3 is TGTGCCAGCAGCTCACCCTCAATGACAGGGGATTATTCCTACAATGAGCAGTTCTTC. The full variable domain, its missing parts supplied by reference TRBV11-3 and TRBJ2-1, is EAGVVQSPRYKIIEKKQPVAFWCNPISGHNTLYWYLQNLGQGPELLIRYENEEAVDDSQLPKDRFSAERLKGVDSTLKIQPAELGDSAVYLCASSSPSMTGDYSYNEQFFGPGTRLTVL.

V usage is TRBV18 and J usage is TRBJ2-1; TRBD2 matches at 7 bases. CDR1 and CDR2 (germline): KGHSH, LQKENI. The CDR3 is 14 amino acids. The J segment lost 10 bases and the V segment lost 3 bases, leaving 9 bases of the junction unmatched. This chain's CDR3 is CASSPARTSWEQFF. The DNA of the CDR3 is TGTGCCAGCTCACCCGCCCGGACTAGTTGGGAGCAGTTCTTC.

This clone showed up just a few times. The DNA for the CDR3 is TGTGCCAGTTCTACCCTAAGCGGGGCGAACACCGGGGAGCTGTTTTTT. Protein sequence: CASSTLSGANTGELFF. The rearrangement uses TRBV7-9 and TRBJ2-2; TRBD2 matches 7 bases. Germline lookup yields CDR1 SEHNR and CDR2 FQNEAQ (reference sequence). The CDR3 totals 16 residues. V dropped 9 bases and J dropped 0; count of bases not matched to a gene: 10.

This chain uses TRBV12-3 or TRBV12-4 with TRBJ1-1, with D unclear. V lost 2 bases and J lost 3, with 4 bases in between. The CDR3 length is 12 residues. CDR3 nucleotide sequence: TGTGCCAGCAGTTTAAGCTACACTGAAGCTTTCTTT. The encoded protein is CASSLSYTEAFF.

The chain carries TRBV24-1 and TRBJ1-1, with a tentative D call TRBD1 (6 bases). This CDR3 has 13 residues. Per germline, CDR1 KGHDR and CDR2 SFDVKD. Trimming cost V 3 bases and J 8 bases, with 12 bases left between them. CDR3 in amino acids: CATSDHRDGEAFF. The DNA for the CDR3 is TGTGCCACCAGTGATCACAGGGACGGGGAAGCTTTCTTT.

J is TRBJ2-7 and V is TRBV19, with 8 bases that match TRBD2. The junction had 11 bases not matched to a gene; V was cut back by 4 bases and J by 6 bases. This CDR3 region has 15 residues. Per the germline V gene, CDR1 is LNHDA and CDR2 is SQIVND (reference sequence). The CDR3 spells CASSTVAGPPLEQYF. Written as DNA, the CDR3 is TGTGCCAGTAGTACTGTAGCGGGGCCCCCTCTCGAGCAGTACTTC.

The V gene is TRBV2, the J gene TRBJ2-7; a weak D match, TRBD2 (6 bases). CDR3 length equals 15 residues. V was trimmed by 5 bases and J by 9 bases, leaving 23 bases between them. CDR1 is SNHLY, CDR2 FYNNEI, per germline. The CDR3 sequence: CASSPRSTLGGRQYF. CDR3 sequence (DNA): TGTGCCAGCAGTCCGAGGTCCACCTTGGGAGGACGGCAGTACTTC.

The chain joins TRBV2 to TRBJ2-3; TRBD1 agrees at 7 bases. The CDR3 sequence is 15 residues long. The germline V gene encodes CDR1 SNHLY and CDR2 FYNNEI. V shed 8 bases and J 0 bases; nucleotides not matched to a gene: 8. The CDR3 loop is CASGVGTASTDTQYF. DNA for the CDR3: TGTGCCAGCGGGGTGGGGACAGCGAGCACAGATACGCAGTATTTT. Full variable domain (rest looked up from reference TRBV2 and TRBJ2-3): EPEVTQTPSHQVTQMGQEVILRCVPISNHLYFYWYRQILGQKVEFLVSFYNNEISEKSEIFDDQFSVERPDGSNFTLKIRSTKLEDSAMYFCASGVGTASTDTQYFGPGTRLTVL.

V usage is TRBV27 and J usage is TRBJ2-3, with TRBD2 matching over 8 bases. The V gene end was trimmed by 4 bases and the J gene end by 2 bases; junction bases not matched to a gene: 11. The germline V gene has CDR1 MNHEY and CDR2 SMNVEV (reference sequence). This CDR3 comprises 17 residues. CDR3 loop: CASSSRGDGSPTDTQYF. The CDR3 DNA reads TGTGCCAGCAGTTCGCGGGGGGACGGGAGCCCCACAGATACGCAGTATTTT.

The chain is built from TRBV9 and TRBJ2-7; 8 positions match TRBD2. CDR1 is SGDLS, CDR2 YYNGEE, per germline. CDR3 length equals 15 residues. Unmatched junction bases numbered 8, after V lost 2 bases and J lost 4 bases. The CDR3 coding sequence is TGTGCCAGCAGCGTCCAGCGGGAGAAGTCATACGAGCAGTACTTC. The encoded protein is CASSVQREKSYEQYF.

The chain combines TRBV15 with TRBJ1-5; D is possibly TRBD1 (6 bases). Trimming took 0 bases from V and 7 from J, leaving 13 bases between them. Germline-derived CDR1 and CDR2 are LNHNV and YYDKDF (reference sequence). The CDR3 length is 15 residues. In DNA form, the CDR3 reads TGTGCCACCAGCAGAGAACGGGGGGCTCGGCAGCCCCAGCATTTT. Translated, it gives CATSRERGARQPQHF.

The chain has TRBV6-2 or TRBV6-3 and TRBJ2-3; 8 positions agree with TRBD2. The germline gives CDR1 MNHEY, CDR2 SVGEGT. CDR3 size: 16 residues. Germline trimming cut 4 bases from V and 9 bases from J; bases unmatched to any gene: 15. The CDR3 loop is CASSSRHTETSETQYF. CDR3 sequence (DNA): TGTGCCAGCAGTTCCCGACATACCGAGACTAGCGAGACGCAGTATTTT.